Following are 21 T cell receptor beta chains from one sample sequenced in a study of CD8 T cells in ankylosing spondylitis. Their antigens are not known. TCRdb independently ran MiXCR on the 5' RACE reads; one entry per CDR3 protein. The sample has 700,000 to 850,000 distinct CDR3 sequences, approximately 12% seen once; the top ten hold 0.51%. Findings of the study overall: Seemingly characteristic of ankylosing spondylitis blood was a TCR beta motif consisting of about 8 highly homologous variants.

The sample comprised blood, either unsorted or a sorted T cell fraction (not recorded which). The receptor set was obtained from a male donor with ankylosing spondylitis.

The rearrangement uses TRBV6-5 and TRBJ1-1; the match to TRBD1 covers 7 bases. Germline CDR1 reads MNHEY; CDR2 reads SVGAGI. The junction had 13 bases not matched to a gene; V was cut back by 4 bases and J by 5 bases. The CDR3 has 16 amino acids. Here the CDR3 reads CASSSPSTGRGTEAFF. Here the CDR3 DNA reads TGTGCCAGCAGTTCCCCATCGACAGGGCGAGGGACTGAAGCTTTCTTT.

This clonotype was seen ten or more times. The chain recombines TRBV7-9 with TRBJ2-7; a possible D gene is TRBD2 (5 bases). Germline V gene sequence: CDR1 SEHNR, CDR2 FQNEAQ (reference sequence). V lost 4 bases to trimming and J lost 7 bases, with 20 bases between them. The CDR3 totals 15 residues. This CDR3 reads CASSSLAVLYGEQYF. The CDR3, as DNA: TGTGCCAGCAGCTCCCTAGCTGTGTTATATGGTGAGCAGTACTTC.

This clonotype was observed a few times. This chain links TRBV4-2 with TRBJ1-5, with D unresolved. Germline V gene lookup returns CDR1 LGHNA and CDR2 YNFKEQ. The CDR3 is made up of 15 amino acids. The V and J ends lost 0 bases and 1 base respectively, with 7 bases between them. The CDR3 is CASSQDYTSNQPQHF. The CDR3 coding sequence is TGTGCCAGCAGCCAAGATTACACGAGCAATCAGCCCCAGCATTTT.

This clonotype was seen more than once but under ten times. The chain joins TRBV20-1 to TRBJ2-1; tentatively, D is TRBD2 (6 bases). Germline lookup yields CDR1 DFQATT and CDR2 SNEGSKA (reference sequence). CDR3 size: 16 residues. Trimming took off 1 base at V and 0 bases at J, with 13 bases between the two ends. For the CDR3, the DNA is TGCAGTGCTAGAGTCGCTAGCGATAGCTCCTACAATGAGCAGTTCTTC. Translated, it gives CSARVASDSSYNEQFF.

This clonotype was seen repeatedly, ten times or more. The chain recombines TRBV6-1 with TRBJ2-7, with TRBD1 as a possible D gene (6 bases). Trimming stripped 6 bases from V and 0 bases from J, with 21 bases between. From germline, CDR1 is MNHNS and CDR2 SASEGT. The length of the CDR3 is 17 residues. CDR3 in DNA: TGTGCCAGCAGAGCGAAACCCGACAGGTGGAGCTCCTACGAGCAGTACTTC. Protein sequence: CASRAKPDRWSSYEQYF.

This clonotype occurred many times. V and J are TRBV12-3 or TRBV12-4 and TRBJ2-4; weak D call: TRBD1 (5 bases). This CDR3 has 12 amino acids. Trimming pared 6 bases from V and 8 bases from J, leaving 11 bases between. The CDR3 region has the DNA TGTGCCAGCAGACAGGAAGTAGACATTCAGTACTTC. Its translation: CASRQEVDIQYF.

The chain recombines TRBV20-1 with TRBJ1-4; 7 bases are a match to TRBD1. This CDR3 spans 17 amino acids. The germline V gene has CDR1 DFQATT and CDR2 SNEGSKA (reference sequence). The V and J ends lost 3 bases and 4 bases, in that order; junction bases with no gene match: 14. CDR3 in amino acids: CSASRHEPQGYNEKLFF. CDR3 sequence (DNA): TGCAGTGCTAGCCGACACGAACCACAGGGGTATAATGAAAAACTGTTTTTT.

This chain links TRBV2 with TRBJ2-1; weak D call: TRBD2 (5 bases). The CDR3 consists of 14 residues. The V gene's germline CDR1 is SNHLY and CDR2 FYNNEI. V was shortened by 8 bases and J by 5 bases, with 16 bases between the two germline ends. DNA for the CDR3: TGTGCCAGCGGGAAGGCTAGCAGGCACAATGAGCAGTTCTTC. Protein product: CASGKASRHNEQFF.

This clonotype appeared many times. The chain employs TRBV29-1 and TRBJ1-2; D is undetermined. Germline V gives CDR1 SQVTM, CDR2 ANQGSEA. This CDR3 has 16 amino acids. The ends were cut back, 0 bases at V and 6 bases at J, with 20 bases in the middle. CDR3 protein: CSVEDDVYGASDGYTF. The CDR3 region has the DNA TGCAGCGTTGAAGACGACGTGTACGGAGCTAGTGATGGCTACACCTTC.

This sequence joins TRBV11-2 and TRBJ1-6; 9 bases are a match to TRBD1. Germline V gene lookup returns CDR1 SGHAT and CDR2 FQNNGV. The CDR3 consists of 16 residues. With V trimmed by 5 bases and J by 8 bases, 10 bases remained unmatched. The CDR3 loop is CASSALGTGTYSPLHF. The CDR3 region has the DNA TGTGCCAGCAGCGCCCTCGGGACAGGGACTTATTCACCCCTCCACTTT.

V gene TRBV5-4 combines with J gene TRBJ2-5, with 12 bases identical to TRBD2. V trimming: 0 bases; J trimming: 2 bases; junction bases outside the gene matches: 8. The germline CDR1 and CDR2 sequences are SGHNT and YYREEE (reference sequence). This CDR3 comprises 18 residues. DNA of the CDR3: TGTGCCAGCAGCTTGGCGGAGCTAGCGGGAGGGTCACAAGAGACCCAGTACTTC. It specifies CASSLAELAGGSQETQYF.

The rearrangement uses TRBV6-5 and TRBJ1-4, with D perhaps TRBD1 (5 bases). In germline, CDR1 is MNHEY, CDR2 SVGAGI. Trimming stripped 2 bases from V and 8 bases from J, with 15 bases between. CDR3 length: 15 residues. CDR3 coding DNA: TGTGCCAGCAGTTACAGCGCTCAGGGAGGAGAAAAACTGTTTTTT. The encoded protein is CASSYSAQGGEKLFF.

The sample holds a few counts of this clonotype. V and J are TRBV5-1 and TRBJ1-2, with 7 bases lining up with TRBD1. V was pared by 4 bases and J by 7 bases, with 7 bases of the junction left unmatched. Germline lookup yields CDR1 SGHRS and CDR2 YFSETQ. The CDR3 runs to 13 residues. Written as DNA, the CDR3 is TGCGCCAGCAGCGGGACAGCCTCCAGTGGCTACACCTTC. Translating gives CASSGTASSGYTF.

This clonotype was detected a few times. The chain employs TRBV20-1 and TRBJ2-7; 8 nucleotides match TRBD1. V trimming: 3 bases; J trimming: 5 bases; junction bases outside the gene matches: 6. Germline V gene data show CDR1 as DFQATT and CDR2 as SNEGSKA (reference sequence). This CDR3 contains 13 residues. The CDR3 DNA follows: TGCAGTGCTAGTCCAGGGGGCAACGACGAGCAGTACTTC. Translated, it gives CSASPGGNDEQYF.

This clonotype was observed at least ten times. The chain employs TRBV4-1 and TRBJ1-1; 8 bases fit TRBD1. The CDR3 consists of 15 residues. The J segment lost 4 bases and the V segment lost 6 bases, leaving 10 bases of the junction unmatched. Per germline, CDR1 MGHRA and CDR2 YSYEKL. This CDR3 is CASSRTDRVGTEAFF. In DNA, the CDR3 is TGCGCCAGCAGTCGTACGGACAGGGTCGGCACTGAAGCTTTCTTT.

The chain recombines TRBV7-2 with TRBJ1-2; 7 nucleotides align to TRBD1. The CDR3 is made up of 15 amino acids. From germline, CDR1 is SGHTA and CDR2 FQGNSA. V shed 5 bases, J shed 0 bases, and the junction held 6 bases outside the gene matches. CDR3 region: CASSRPTGTNYGYTF. The CDR3 DNA is TGTGCCAGCAGCCGGCCGACAGGGACTAACTATGGCTACACCTTC.

This clonotype was seen a handful of times. The chain uses TRBV20-1 and TRBJ1-3; D remains ambiguous. V lost 6 bases to trimming and J lost 1 base, with 10 bases between them. From germline, CDR1 is DFQATT and CDR2 SNEGSKA (reference sequence). The CDR3 totals 13 residues. The CDR3 region has the DNA TGCAGTGCCCGGAGTGAATCTGGAAACACCATATATTTT. It specifies CSARSESGNTIYF.

This clonotype was recorded a few times. The chain joins TRBV7-2 to TRBJ1-2; 10 nucleotides line up with TRBD1. After removal of 2 bases from V and 1 base from J, the junction contained 7 bases not matched to a gene. The CDR3 length is 17 residues. CDR1 is SGHTA and CDR2 is FQGNSA in the germline V gene. CDR3 residues: CASSLKPGQGFNYGYTF. The CDR3 coding sequence is TGTGCCAGCAGCTTAAAGCCGGGACAGGGGTTTAACTATGGCTACACCTTC.

Only a few counts were recorded for this clonotype. The chain joins TRBV6-4 to TRBJ1-2; a possible D gene is TRBD1 (6 bases). The V and J ends lost 6 bases and 4 bases respectively, with 18 bases between them. CDR1 MRHNA and CDR2 SNTAGT come from the germline V gene. This CDR3 has 15 residues. The CDR3 sequence: CASRPYRARGYGYTF. CDR3 nucleotides: TGTGCCAGCAGACCTTACAGGGCTCGGGGCTATGGCTACACCTTC.

This clonotype has just a few counts. The chain carries TRBV20-1 and TRBJ2-7; TRBD1 matches 7 bases. This CDR3 contains 14 residues. Germline-derived CDR1 and CDR2 are DFQATT and SNEGSKA (reference sequence). Unmatched junction bases numbered 4, after V lost 2 bases and J lost 0 bases. The CDR3 coding sequence is TGCAGTGCTAGACAGACAGGGATCTCCTACGAGCAGTACTTC. This translates into CSARQTGISYEQYF.

This clonotype was recorded a few times. The gene calls are TRBV6-1 and TRBJ1-1; no firm D call. Trimming pared 0 bases from V and 0 bases from J, leaving 11 bases between. Germline V gene sequence: CDR1 MNHNS, CDR2 SASEGT. This CDR3 has 16 residues. The CDR3 nucleotides are TGTGCCAGCAGTGAAGCGCTTCCCAAAATGAACACTGAAGCTTTCTTT. It specifies CASSEALPKMNTEAFF.